The rows below give T cell receptor beta chains drawn from one sample of a study of blood T cell repertoires in COVID-19. The method was immunoSEQ multiplex PCR; TCRdb's version includes in-frame clones alone and lacks a portion of them. The repertoire holds roughly 110,000 clones, with approximately 88% as singletons. Specimen: peripheral blood. The receptor source for this set is a man aged 45 to 65 with active or convalescent COVID-19. The CDR3 runs from the conserved cysteine through the conserved F or W. D genes are given only for firm matches.

v_call: TRBV7-8
d_call: .
cdr3_aa: CASSLGQNTEAFF

v_call: TRBV28
d_call: TRBD2
cdr3_aa: CASSPQPGLAGVVNEQFF

v_call: TRBV5-5
d_call: TRBD1
cdr3_aa: CASSPKDRGWLNTEAFF

v_call: TRBV11-2
d_call: .
cdr3_aa: CASSLGSQLADTQYF

v_call: TRBV2
d_call: .
cdr3_aa: CASSSSQGNTGELFF

v_call: TRBV7-2
d_call: TRBD1
cdr3_aa: CASSLSGTGYEQYF

v_call: TRBV6-5
d_call: .
cdr3_aa: CASSYATGRTGYTF

v_call: TRBV10-3
d_call: TRBD2
cdr3_aa: CAIRGLADTDTQYF

v_call: TRBV24-1
d_call: .
cdr3_aa: CATSDLATGGHTGELFF

v_call: TRBV11-2
d_call: .
cdr3_aa: CASSLPRPEQYF

v_call: TRBV7-8
d_call: .
cdr3_aa: CASSLAGGVRNTEAFF

v_call: TRBV5-8
d_call: .
cdr3_aa: CASSLGPDRYEQYF

v_call: TRBV18
d_call: .
cdr3_aa: CASSPPSIDTGELFF

v_call: TRBV27
d_call: .
cdr3_aa: CASSPRWGRGTEAFF

v_call: TRBV4-3
d_call: TRBD1
cdr3_aa: CASSQEQGANTGELFF

v_call: TRBV28
d_call: .
cdr3_aa: CASSLAGTIISYEQYF

v_call: TRBV29-1
d_call: TRBD1
cdr3_aa: CSVLGGQENTDTQYF

v_call: TRBV7-2
d_call: .
cdr3_aa: CASSSGGGVDEQYF

v_call: TRBV7-8
d_call: TRBD1
cdr3_aa: CASSPYSGTGAGGTEAFF

v_call: TRBV3-1/TRBV3-2
d_call: .
cdr3_aa: CASSQDLAKSYEQYF

v_call: TRBV7-2
d_call: TRBD2
cdr3_aa: CASRRPGLVQETQYF

v_call: TRBV6-5
d_call: .
cdr3_aa: CASRASTIEGETQYF